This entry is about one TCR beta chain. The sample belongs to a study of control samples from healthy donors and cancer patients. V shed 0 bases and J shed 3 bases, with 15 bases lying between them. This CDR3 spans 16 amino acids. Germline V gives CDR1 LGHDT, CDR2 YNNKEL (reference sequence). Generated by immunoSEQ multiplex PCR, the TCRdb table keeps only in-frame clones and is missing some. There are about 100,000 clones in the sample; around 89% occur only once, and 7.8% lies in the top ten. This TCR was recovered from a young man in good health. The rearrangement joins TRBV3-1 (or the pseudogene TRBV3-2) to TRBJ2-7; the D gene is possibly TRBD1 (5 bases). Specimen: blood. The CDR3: CASSQDGAQSLYEQYF. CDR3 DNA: TGTGCCAGCAGCCAAGATGGGGCGCAATCTCTCTACGAGCAGTACTTC.